This T cell receptor (beta chain) comes out of a study of T cell responses to AZD1222 COVID-19 vaccine. General observations from the study: The repertoires were collected only after the peak T cell response.

Using immunoSEQ multiplex PCR, the repertoire was profiled, and TCRdb retains in-frame clones only, with some absent. Of 130,000 or so clones listed, 88% are singletons. Details on this clone: Its target is unknown.

The V gene's germline CDR1 is SEHNR and CDR2 FQNEAQ (reference sequence). This CDR3 contains 14 residues. The germline V and J ends were trimmed by 0 bases and 3 bases, with 9 bases remaining between them. The V gene is TRBV7-9, the J gene TRBJ2-7; no clear D gene. The input for sequencing was peripheral blood, taken 28 days after the second AZD1222 dose. This TCR came from an adult who received the AZD1222 COVID-19 vaccine. As DNA, the CDR3 is TGTGCCAGCAGCTTAGCCCGATTTATCTACGAGCAGTACTTC. As protein: CASSLARFIYEQYF.